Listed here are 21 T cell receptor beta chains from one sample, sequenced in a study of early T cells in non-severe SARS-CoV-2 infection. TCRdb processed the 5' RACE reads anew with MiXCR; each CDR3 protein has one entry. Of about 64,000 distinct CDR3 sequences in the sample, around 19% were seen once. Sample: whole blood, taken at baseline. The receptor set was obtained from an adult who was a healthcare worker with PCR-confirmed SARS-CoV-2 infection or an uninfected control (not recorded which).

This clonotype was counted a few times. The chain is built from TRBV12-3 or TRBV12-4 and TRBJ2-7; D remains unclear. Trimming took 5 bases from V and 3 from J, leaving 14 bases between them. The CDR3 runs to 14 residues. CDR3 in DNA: TGTGCCAGCAGTCTGGGCGGCGGCTACTACGAGCAGTACTTC. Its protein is CASSLGGGYYEQYF.

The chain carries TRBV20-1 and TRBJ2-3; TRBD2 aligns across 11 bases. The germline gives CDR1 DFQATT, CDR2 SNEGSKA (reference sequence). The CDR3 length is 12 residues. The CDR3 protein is CSLAGGGDTQYF. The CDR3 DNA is TGCAGCTTAGCGGGAGGGGGAGATACGCAGTATTTT.

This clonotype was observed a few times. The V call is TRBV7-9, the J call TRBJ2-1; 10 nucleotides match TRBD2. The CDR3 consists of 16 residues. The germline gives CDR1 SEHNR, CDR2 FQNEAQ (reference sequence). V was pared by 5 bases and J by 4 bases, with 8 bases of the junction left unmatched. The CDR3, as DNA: TGTGCCAGCAGCCACGGGACTAGCGTCCCTTACAATGAGCAGTTCTTC. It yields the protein CASSHGTSVPYNEQFF. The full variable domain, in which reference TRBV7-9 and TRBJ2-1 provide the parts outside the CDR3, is DTGVSQNPRHKITKRGQNVTFRCDPISEHNRLYWYRQTLGQGPEFLTYFQNEAQLEKSRLLSDRFSAERPKGSFSTLEIQRTEQGDSAMYLCASSHGTSVPYNEQFFGPGTRLTVL.

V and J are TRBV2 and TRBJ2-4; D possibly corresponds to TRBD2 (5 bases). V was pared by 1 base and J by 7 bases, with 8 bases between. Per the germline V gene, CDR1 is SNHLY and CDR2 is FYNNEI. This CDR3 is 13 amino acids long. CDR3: CASSEGGWNIQYF. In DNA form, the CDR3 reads TGTGCCAGCAGTGAAGGAGGGTGGAACATTCAGTACTTC. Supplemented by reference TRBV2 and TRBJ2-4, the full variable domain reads EPEVTQTPSHQVTQMGQEVILRCVPISNHLYFYWYRQILGQKVEFLVSFYNNEISEKSEIFDDQFSVERPDGSNFTLKIRSTKLEDSAMYFCASSEGGWNIQYFGAGTRLSVL.

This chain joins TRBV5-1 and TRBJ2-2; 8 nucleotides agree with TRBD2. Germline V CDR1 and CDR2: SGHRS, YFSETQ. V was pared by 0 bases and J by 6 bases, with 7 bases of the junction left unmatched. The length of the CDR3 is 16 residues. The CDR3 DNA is TGCGCCAGCAGCTTGGTTTCCAGCGGGGGATCCGGGGAGCTGTTTTTT. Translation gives CASSLVSSGGSGELFF.

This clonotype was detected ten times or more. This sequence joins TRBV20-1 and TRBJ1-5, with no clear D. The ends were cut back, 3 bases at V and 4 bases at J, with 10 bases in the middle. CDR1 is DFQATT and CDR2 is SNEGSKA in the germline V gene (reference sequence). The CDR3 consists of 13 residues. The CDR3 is CSASADTNQPQHF. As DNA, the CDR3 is TGCAGTGCTAGCGCCGACACGAATCAGCCCCAGCATTTT.

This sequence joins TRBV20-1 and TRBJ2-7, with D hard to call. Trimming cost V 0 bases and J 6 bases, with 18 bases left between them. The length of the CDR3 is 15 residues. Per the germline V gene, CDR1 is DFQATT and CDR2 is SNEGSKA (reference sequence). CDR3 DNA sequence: TGCAGTGCTAGAGATCTATCTAGTGTCTTAGGCGAGCAGTACTTC. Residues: CSARDLSSVLGEQYF.

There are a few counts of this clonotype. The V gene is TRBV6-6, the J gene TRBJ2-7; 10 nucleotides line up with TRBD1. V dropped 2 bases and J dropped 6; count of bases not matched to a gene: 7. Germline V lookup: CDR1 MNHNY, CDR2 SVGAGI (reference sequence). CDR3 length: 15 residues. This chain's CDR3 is CASSYGTGERFEQYF. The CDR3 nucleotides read TGTGCCAGCAGTTACGGGACAGGGGAACGCTTCGAGCAGTACTTC.

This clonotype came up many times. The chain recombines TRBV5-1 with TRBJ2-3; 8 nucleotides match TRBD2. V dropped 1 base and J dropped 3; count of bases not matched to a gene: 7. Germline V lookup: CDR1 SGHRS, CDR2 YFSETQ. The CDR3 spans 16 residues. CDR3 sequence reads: CASSLNPGTRTDTQYF. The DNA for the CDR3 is TGCGCCAGCAGCTTGAATCCAGGGACTAGGACAGATACGCAGTATTTT.

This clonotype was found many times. CDR3 DNA: TGTGCCAGCAGCTTAGGGGCAGTCTTCTATAATTCACCCCTCCACTTT. Its translation: CASSLGAVFYNSPLHF. V usage is TRBV13 and J usage is TRBJ1-6; D ambiguous. The length of the CDR3 is 16 residues. The V gene's germline CDR1 is PRHDT and CDR2 FYEKMQ (reference sequence). Deletions cut 0 bases from V and 3 bases from J, with 9 bases between.

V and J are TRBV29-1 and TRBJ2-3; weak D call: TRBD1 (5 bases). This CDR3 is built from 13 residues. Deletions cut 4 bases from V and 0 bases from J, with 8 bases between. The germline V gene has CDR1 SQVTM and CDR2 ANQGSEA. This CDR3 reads CSVVTASTDTQYF. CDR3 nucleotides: TGCAGCGTTGTGACAGCTAGCACAGATACGCAGTATTTT.

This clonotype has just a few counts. The CDR3 spells CASTVMGLDTEAFF. For the CDR3, the DNA is TGTGCCAGCACGGTAATGGGACTGGACACTGAAGCTTTCTTT. The rearrangement links TRBV7-9 to TRBJ1-1; weak D call: TRBD1 (5 bases). This CDR3 region has 14 residues. V lost 7 bases and J lost 3, with 15 bases in between. Per germline, CDR1 SEHNR and CDR2 FQNEAQ (reference sequence).

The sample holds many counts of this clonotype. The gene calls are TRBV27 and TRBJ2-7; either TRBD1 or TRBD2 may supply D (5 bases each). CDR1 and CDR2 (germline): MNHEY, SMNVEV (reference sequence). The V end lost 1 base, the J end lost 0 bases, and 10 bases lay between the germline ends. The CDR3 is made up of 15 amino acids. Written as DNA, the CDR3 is TGTGCCAGCAGTTTATATTCGGGGCACTCCTACGAGCAGTACTTC. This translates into CASSLYSGHSYEQYF.

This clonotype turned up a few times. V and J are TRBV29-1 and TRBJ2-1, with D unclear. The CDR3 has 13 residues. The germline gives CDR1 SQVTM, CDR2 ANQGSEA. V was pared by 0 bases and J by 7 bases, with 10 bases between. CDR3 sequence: CSVEDHKGNEQFF. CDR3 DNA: TGCAGCGTTGAAGATCATAAAGGGAATGAGCAGTTCTTC.

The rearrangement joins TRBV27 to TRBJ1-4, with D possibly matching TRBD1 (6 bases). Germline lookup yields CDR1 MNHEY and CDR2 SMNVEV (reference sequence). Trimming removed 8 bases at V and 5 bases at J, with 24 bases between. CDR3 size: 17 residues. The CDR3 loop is CASGAGQTPLGNEKLFF. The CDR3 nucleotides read TGTGCCAGCGGCGCCGGACAGACTCCCCTAGGCAATGAAAAACTGTTTTTT. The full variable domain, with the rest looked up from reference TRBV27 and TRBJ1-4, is EAQVTQNPRYLITVTGKKLTVTCSQNMNHEYMSWYRQDPGLGLRQIYYSMNVEVTDKGDVPEGYKVSRKEKRNFPLILESPSPNQTSLYFCASGAGQTPLGNEKLFFGSGTQLSVL.

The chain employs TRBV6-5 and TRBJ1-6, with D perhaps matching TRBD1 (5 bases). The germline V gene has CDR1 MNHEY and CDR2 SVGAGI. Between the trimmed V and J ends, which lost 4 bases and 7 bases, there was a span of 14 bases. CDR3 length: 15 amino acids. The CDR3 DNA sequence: TGTGCCAGCAGTTTCGTCAACAGGATCAATTCACCCCTCCACTTT. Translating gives CASSFVNRINSPLHF.

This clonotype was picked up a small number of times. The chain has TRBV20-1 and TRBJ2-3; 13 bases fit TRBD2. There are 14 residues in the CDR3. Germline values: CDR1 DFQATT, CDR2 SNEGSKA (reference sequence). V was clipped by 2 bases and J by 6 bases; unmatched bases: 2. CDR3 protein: CSARTSGRADTQYF. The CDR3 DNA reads TGCAGTGCTAGAACTAGCGGGAGGGCGGATACGCAGTATTTT.

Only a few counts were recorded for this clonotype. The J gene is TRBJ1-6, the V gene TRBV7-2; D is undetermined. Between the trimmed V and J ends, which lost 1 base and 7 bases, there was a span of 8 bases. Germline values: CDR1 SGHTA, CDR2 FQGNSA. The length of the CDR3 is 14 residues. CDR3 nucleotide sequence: TGTGCCAGCAGCTTAGTTTCAAACAATTCACCCCTCCACTTT. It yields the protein CASSLVSNNSPLHF.

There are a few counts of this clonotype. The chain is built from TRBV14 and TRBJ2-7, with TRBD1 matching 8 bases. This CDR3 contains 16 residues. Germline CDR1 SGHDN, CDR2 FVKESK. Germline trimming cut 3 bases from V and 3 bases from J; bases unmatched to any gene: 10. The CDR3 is CASSHPDRDGGYEQYF. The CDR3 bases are TGTGCCAGCAGCCACCCGGACAGGGACGGAGGCTACGAGCAGTACTTC.

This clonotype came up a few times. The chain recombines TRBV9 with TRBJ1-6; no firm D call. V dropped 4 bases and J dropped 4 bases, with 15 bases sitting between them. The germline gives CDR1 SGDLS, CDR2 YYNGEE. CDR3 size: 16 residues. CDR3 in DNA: TGTGCCAGCAGCTCTGGAACAGCTAAATATAATTCACCCCTCCACTTT. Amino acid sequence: CASSSGTAKYNSPLHF.

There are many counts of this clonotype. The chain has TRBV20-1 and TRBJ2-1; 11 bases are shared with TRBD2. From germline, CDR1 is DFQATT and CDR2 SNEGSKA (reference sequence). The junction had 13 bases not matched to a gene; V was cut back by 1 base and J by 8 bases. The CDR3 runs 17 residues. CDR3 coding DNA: TGCAGTGCTAGAGGTGAGGGAGGGACTAGCGGAATGTATGAGCAGTTCTTC. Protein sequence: CSARGEGGTSGMYEQFF.